These T cell receptor beta chains were read from a single sample in a study of cytomegalovirus exposure and HLA in healthy donors. Generated by immunoSEQ multiplex PCR, the TCRdb table keeps only in-frame clones and is missing some. This table holds approximately 97,000 clones, around three quarters found once. What was sequenced was PBMCs. The source of these receptors is a male donor in good health and CMV-seropositive. Both conserved end residues are part of each CDR3. Fields, in order: J gene, V gene, D gene, clone size, CDR3 protein, CDR3 DNA. A D gene is named only where the DNA matches it firmly. Size values are once, few and many counts, or a class for expanded clones, and some rows have none.

j_call: TRBJ1-1; v_call: TRBV6-5; d_call: NA; clone_size: once; cdr3_aa: CASSYGRGNTEAFF; cdr3_nt: TGTGCCAGCAGTTACGGAAGGGGGAACACTGAAGCTTTCTTT
j_call: TRBJ2-3; v_call: TRBV4-2; d_call: NA; clone_size: NA; cdr3_aa: CASSQDRGSGADTQYF; cdr3_nt: TGTGCCAGCAGCCAAGATAGGGGGTCAGGGGCAGATACGCAGTATTTT
j_call: TRBJ2-3; v_call: TRBV19; d_call: TRBD1; clone_size: NA; cdr3_aa: CASSLRQGVTDTQYF; cdr3_nt: TGTGCCAGTAGTCTTAGACAGGGAGTGACAGATACGCAGTATTTT
j_call: TRBJ2-2; v_call: TRBV30; d_call: TRBD2; clone_size: NA; cdr3_aa: CAWARLTSGSNTGELFF; cdr3_nt: TGTGCCTGGGCCCGCCTTACTAGCGGATCGAACACCGGGGAGCTGTTTTTT
j_call: TRBJ1-1; v_call: TRBV7-9; d_call: NA; clone_size: few; cdr3_aa: CASMTGGTAEAFF; cdr3_nt: TGTGCCAGCATGACCGGGGGGACGGCTGAAGCTTTCTTT
j_call: TRBJ1-1; v_call: TRBV7-2; d_call: NA; clone_size: NA; cdr3_aa: CASSPTPGSEAFF; cdr3_nt: TGTGCCAGCAGCCCAACCCCAGGAAGTGAAGCTTTCTTT
j_call: TRBJ2-3; v_call: TRBV10-2; d_call: TRBD2; clone_size: NA; cdr3_aa: CASSNGGADTQYF; cdr3_nt: TGCGCCAGCAGTAACGGGGGGGCGGATACGCAGTATTTT
j_call: TRBJ2-3; v_call: TRBV4-2; d_call: TRBD2; clone_size: NA; cdr3_aa: CASSLGLAGGITDTQYF; cdr3_nt: TGTGCCAGCAGCCTAGGACTAGCGGGGGGCATCACAGATACGCAGTATTTT
j_call: TRBJ2-2; v_call: TRBV28; d_call: TRBD2; clone_size: NA; cdr3_aa: CASRLGRGGGSHTGELFF; cdr3_nt: TGTGCCAGCAGGCTAGGGAGGGGTGGCGGCAGTCACACCGGGGAGCTGTTTTTT
j_call: TRBJ2-7; v_call: TRBV27; d_call: TRBD1; clone_size: NA; cdr3_aa: CASSPRQGAYEQYF; cdr3_nt: TGTGCCAGCAGCCCTAGACAGGGGGCGTACGAGCAGTACTTC